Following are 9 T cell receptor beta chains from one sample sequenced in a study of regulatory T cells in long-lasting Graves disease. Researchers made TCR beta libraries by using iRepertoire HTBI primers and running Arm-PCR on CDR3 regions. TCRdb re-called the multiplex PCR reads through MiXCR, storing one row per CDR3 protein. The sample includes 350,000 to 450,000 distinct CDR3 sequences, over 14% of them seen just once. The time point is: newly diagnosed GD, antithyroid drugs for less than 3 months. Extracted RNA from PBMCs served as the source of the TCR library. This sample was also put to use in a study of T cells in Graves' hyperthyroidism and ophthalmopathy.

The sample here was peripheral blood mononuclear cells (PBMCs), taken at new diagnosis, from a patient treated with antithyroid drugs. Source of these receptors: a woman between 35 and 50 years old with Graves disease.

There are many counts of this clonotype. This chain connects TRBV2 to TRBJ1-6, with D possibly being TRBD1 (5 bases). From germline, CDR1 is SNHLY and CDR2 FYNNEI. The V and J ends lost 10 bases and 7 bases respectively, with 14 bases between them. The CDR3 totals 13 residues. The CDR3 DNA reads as TGTGCCACCCTCAGGGACTCAAATTCACCCCTCCACTTT. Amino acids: CATLRDSNSPLHF.

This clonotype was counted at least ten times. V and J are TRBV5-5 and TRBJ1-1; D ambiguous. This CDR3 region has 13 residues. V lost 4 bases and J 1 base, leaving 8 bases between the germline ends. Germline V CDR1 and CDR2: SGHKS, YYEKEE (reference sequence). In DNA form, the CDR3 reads TGTGCCAGCAGCCAGGTGGGGAACACTGAAGCTTTCTTT. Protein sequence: CASSQVGNTEAFF.

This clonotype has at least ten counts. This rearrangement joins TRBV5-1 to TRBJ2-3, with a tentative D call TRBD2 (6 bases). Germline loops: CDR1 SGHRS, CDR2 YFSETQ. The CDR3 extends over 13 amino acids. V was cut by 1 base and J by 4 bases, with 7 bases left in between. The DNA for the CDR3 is TGCGCCAGCAGCTTGACTAGCTCAGATACGCAGTATTTT. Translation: CASSLTSSDTQYF. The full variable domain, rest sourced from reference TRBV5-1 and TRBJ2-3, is KAGVTQTPRYLIKTRGQQVTLSCSPISGHRSVSWYQQTPGQGLQFLFEYFSETQRNKGNFPGRFSGRQFSNSRSEMNVSTLELGDSALYLCASSLTSSDTQYFGPGTRLTVL.

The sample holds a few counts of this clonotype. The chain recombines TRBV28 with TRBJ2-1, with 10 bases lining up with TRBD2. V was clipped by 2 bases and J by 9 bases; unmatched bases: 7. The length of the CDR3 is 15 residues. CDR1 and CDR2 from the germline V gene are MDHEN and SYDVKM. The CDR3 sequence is CASSLRAGGPGEQFF. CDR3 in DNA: TGTGCCAGCAGTTTACGAGCGGGAGGGCCCGGTGAGCAGTTCTTC.

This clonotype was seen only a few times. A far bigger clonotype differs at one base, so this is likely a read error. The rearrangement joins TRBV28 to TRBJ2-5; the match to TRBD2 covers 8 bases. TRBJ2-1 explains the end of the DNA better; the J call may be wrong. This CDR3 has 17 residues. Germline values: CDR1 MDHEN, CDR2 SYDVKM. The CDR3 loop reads CASSNRGKSGRYNEQFF. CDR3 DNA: TGTGCCAGCAGTAACCGGGGCAAAAGCGGGAGATACAATGAGCAGTTCTTC.

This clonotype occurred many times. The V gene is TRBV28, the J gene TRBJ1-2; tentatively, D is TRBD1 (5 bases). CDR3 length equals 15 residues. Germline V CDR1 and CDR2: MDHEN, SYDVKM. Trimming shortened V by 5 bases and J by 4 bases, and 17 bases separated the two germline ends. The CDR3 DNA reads TGTGCCAGCAGTGTTGGGACCCTTTCCCCCTATGGCTACACCTTC. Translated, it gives CASSVGTLSPYGYTF.

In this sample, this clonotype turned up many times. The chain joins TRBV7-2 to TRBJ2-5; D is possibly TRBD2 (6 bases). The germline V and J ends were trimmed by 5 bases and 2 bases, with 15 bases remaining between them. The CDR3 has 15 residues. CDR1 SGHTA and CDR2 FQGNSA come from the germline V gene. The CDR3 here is CASSTSGRPQETQYF. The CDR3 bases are TGTGCCAGCAGCACCTCGGGGAGGCCACAAGAGACCCAGTACTTC.

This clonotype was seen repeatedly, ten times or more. The CDR3 DNA reads as TGTGCCAGCAGTTACCTAGGACAGACAACTAATGAAAAACTGTTTTTT. This translates into CASSYLGQTTNEKLFF. The gene calls are TRBV6-5 and TRBJ1-4, with a possible D match to TRBD1 (6 bases). V was cut by 2 bases and J by 0 bases, with 10 bases left in between. Germline lookup yields CDR1 MNHEY and CDR2 SVGAGI. The CDR3 is made up of 16 amino acids.

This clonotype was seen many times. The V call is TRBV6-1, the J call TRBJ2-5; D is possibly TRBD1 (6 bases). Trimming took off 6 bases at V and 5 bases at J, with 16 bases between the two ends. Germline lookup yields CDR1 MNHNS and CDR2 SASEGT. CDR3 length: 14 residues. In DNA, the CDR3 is TGTGCCAGCAGCAGACGGAGAGGGGGTGAGACCCAGTACTTC. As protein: CASSRRRGGETQYF.